This T cell receptor (beta chain) stems from a study of blood T cells in healthy people across ages. Points from the study as a whole: Naive T cell percentage strongly correlated with TCR beta diversity. In long-lived donors, naive CD4+ cell counts and diversity exceeded those of aged donors. Measured against age, TCR beta diversity per million T cells decreased in a roughly linear manner.

A second PCR of 7 to 11 cycles used a sample-barcoded 5' primer and a J-beta primer mix. The template-switch adaptor, which had 12 random nucleotides, put a tag on each cDNA molecule. TCRdb ran MiXCR on the 5' RACE reads and lists one entry per CDR3 protein. The table includes around 1,900,000 distinct CDR3 sequences, around 40% detected once. V was clipped by 0 bases and J by 3 bases, with 6 bases between them. The CDR3 totals 13 residues. The germline gives CDR1 SGHTA, CDR2 FQGNSA. This clonotype was counted between two and nine times. Its matching antigen is unknown. This receptor was obtained from a human donor in good health. V and J are TRBV7-2 and TRBJ2-7, with D unclear. The sample comprised blood. The DNA of the CDR3 is TGTGCCAGCAGCTTAGCCCTTGACTACGAGCAGTACTTC. Its translation is CASSLALDYEQYF. Full variable domain (missing parts from reference TRBV7-2 and TRBJ2-7): GAGVSQSPSNKVTEKGKDVELRCDPISGHTALYWYRQSLGQGLEFLIYFQGNSAPDKSGLPSDRFSAERTGGSVSTLTIQRTQQEDSAVYLCASSLALDYEQYFGPGTRLTVT.